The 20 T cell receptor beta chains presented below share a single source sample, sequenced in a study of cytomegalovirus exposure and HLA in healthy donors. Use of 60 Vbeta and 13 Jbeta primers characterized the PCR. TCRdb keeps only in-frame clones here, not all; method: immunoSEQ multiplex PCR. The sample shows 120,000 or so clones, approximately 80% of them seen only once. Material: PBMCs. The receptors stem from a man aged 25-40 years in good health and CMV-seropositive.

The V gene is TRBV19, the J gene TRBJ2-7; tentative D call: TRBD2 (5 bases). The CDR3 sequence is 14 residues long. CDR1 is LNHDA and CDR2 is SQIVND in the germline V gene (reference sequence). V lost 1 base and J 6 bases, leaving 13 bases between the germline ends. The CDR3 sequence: CASSIAGNGREQYF. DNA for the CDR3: TGTGCCAGTAGTATAGCGGGAAACGGGCGCGAGCAGTACTTC.

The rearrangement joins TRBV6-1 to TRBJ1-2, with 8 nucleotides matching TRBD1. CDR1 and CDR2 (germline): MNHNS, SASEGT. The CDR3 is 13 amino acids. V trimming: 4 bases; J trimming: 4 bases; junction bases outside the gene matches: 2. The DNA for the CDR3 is TGTGCCAGCAGTGGAGGACAGGGCTATGGCTACACCTTC. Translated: CASSGGQGYGYTF.

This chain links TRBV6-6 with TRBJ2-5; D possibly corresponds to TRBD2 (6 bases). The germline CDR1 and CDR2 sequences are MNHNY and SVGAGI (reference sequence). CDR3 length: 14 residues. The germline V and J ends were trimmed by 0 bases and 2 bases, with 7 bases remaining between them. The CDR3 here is CASSYSSGQETQYF. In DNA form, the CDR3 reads TGTGCCAGCAGTTACTCGAGCGGGCAAGAGACCCAGTACTTC.

The CDR3 here is CASSLSDEQFF. DNA of the CDR3: TGTGCCAGCAGCTTATCGGATGAGCAGTTCTTC. This chain uses TRBV6-5 with TRBJ2-1; D gene ambiguous. The CDR3 is 11 amino acids. The germline V gene has CDR1 MNHEY and CDR2 SVGAGI. The germline V and J ends were trimmed by 6 bases and 8 bases, with 8 bases remaining between them.

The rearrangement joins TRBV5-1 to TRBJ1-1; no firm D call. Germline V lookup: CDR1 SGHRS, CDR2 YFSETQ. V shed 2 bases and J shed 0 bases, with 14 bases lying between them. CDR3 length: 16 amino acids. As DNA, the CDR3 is TGCGCCAGCAGCTTATTCCCCCCTACAGTGAACACTGAAGCTTTCTTT. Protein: CASSLFPPTVNTEAFF.

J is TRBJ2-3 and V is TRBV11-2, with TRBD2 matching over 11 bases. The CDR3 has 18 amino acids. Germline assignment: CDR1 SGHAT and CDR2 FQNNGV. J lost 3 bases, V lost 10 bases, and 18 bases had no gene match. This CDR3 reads CATTPRGTSGSRTDTQYF. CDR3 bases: TGTGCCACCACCCCCAGGGGAACTAGCGGGAGTCGTACAGATACGCAGTATTTT.

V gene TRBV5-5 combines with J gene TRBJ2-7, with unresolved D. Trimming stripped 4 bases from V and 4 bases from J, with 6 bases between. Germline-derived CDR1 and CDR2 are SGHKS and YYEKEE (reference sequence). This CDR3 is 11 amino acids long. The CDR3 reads CASSARYEQYF. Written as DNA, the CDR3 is TGTGCCAGCAGCGCCCGGTACGAGCAGTACTTC.

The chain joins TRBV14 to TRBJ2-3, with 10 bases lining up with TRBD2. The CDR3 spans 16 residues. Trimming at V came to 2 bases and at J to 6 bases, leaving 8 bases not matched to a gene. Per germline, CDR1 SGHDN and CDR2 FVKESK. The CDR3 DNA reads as TGTGCCAGCAGCCAAAGGCTAGCGGGAGTTCGGGATACGCAGTATTTT. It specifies CASSQRLAGVRDTQYF.

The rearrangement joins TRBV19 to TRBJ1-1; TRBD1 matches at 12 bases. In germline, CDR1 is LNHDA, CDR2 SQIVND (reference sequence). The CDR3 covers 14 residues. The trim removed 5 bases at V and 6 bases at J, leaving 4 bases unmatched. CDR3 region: CASSSGTGGSEAFF. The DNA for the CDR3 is TGTGCCAGTAGTTCCGGGACAGGGGGCTCTGAAGCTTTCTTT.

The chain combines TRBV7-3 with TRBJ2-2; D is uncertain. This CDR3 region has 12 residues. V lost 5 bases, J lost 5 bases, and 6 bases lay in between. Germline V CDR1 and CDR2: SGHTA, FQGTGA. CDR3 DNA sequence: TGTGCCAGCAGCGGCCGTACCGGGGAGCTGTTTTTT. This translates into CASSGRTGELFF. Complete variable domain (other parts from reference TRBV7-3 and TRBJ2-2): GAGVSQTPSNKVTEKGKYVELRCDPISGHTALYWYRQSLGQGPEFLIYFQGTGAADDSGLPNDRFFAVRPEGSVSTLKIQRTERGDSAVYLCASSGRTGELFFGEGSRLTVL.

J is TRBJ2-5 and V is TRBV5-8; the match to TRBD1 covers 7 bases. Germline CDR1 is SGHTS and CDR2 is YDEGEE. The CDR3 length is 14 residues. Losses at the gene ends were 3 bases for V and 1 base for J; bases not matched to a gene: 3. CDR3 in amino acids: CASSYGQAQETQYF. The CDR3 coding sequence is TGTGCCAGCAGCTATGGACAGGCCCAAGAGACCCAGTACTTC. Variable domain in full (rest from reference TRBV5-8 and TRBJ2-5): EAGVTQSPTHLIKTRGQQATLRCSPISGHTSVYWYQQALGLGLQFLLWYDEGEERNRGNFPPRFSGRQFPNYSSELNVNALELEDSALYLCASSYGQAQETQYFGPGTRLLVL.

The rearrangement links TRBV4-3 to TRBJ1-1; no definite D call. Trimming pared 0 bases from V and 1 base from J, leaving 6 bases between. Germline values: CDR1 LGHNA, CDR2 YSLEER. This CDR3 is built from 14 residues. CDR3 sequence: CASSQDLPNTEAFF. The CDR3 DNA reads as TGCGCCAGCAGCCAAGATCTACCGAACACTGAAGCTTTCTTT.

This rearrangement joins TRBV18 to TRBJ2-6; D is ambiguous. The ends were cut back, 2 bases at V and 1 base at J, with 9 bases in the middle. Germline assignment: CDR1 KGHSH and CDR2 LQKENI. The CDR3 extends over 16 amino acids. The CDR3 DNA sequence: TGTGCCAGCTCACCAACCACATCGTCTGGGGCCAACGTCCTGACTTTC. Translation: CASSPTTSSGANVLTF.

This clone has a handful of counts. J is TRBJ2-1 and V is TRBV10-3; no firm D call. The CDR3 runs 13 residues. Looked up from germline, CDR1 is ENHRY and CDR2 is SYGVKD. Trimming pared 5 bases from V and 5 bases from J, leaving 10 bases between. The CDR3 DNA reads TGTGCCATCAGTAAATATACTAACAATGAGCAGTTCTTC. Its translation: CAISKYTNNEQFF.

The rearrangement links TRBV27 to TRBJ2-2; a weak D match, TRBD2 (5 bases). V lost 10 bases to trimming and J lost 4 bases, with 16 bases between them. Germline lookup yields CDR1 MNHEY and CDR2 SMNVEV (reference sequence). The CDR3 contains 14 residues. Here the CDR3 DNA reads TGTGCCACAGCCAGAGGGCCACTCACCGGGGAGCTGTTTTTT. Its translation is CATARGPLTGELFF.

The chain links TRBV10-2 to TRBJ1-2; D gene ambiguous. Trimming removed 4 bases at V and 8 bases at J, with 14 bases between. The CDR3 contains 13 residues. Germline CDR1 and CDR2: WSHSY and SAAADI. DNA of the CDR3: TGCGCCAGCAGTGGGGCAGGCGTGAGAGGCTACACCTTC. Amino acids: CASSGAGVRGYTF.

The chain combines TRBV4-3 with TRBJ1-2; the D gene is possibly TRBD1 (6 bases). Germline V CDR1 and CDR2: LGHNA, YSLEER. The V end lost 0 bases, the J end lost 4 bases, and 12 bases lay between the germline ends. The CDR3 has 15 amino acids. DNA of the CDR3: TGCGCCAGCAGCCAAGAACGCGGACAGTTCTATGGCTACACCTTC. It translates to CASSQERGQFYGYTF.

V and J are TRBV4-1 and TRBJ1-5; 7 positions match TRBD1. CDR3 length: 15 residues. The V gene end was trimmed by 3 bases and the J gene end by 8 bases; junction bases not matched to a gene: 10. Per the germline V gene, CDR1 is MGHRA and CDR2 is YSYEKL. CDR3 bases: TGCGCCAGCAGCCAGACAGGGTCCAACGAGAAGCCCCAGCATTTT. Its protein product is CASSQTGSNEKPQHF.

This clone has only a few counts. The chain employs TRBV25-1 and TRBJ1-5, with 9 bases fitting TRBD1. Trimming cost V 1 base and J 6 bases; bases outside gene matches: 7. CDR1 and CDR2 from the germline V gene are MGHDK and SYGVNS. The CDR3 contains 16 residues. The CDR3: CASSESRDRDGQPQHF. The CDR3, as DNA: TGTGCCAGCAGTGAATCCCGGGACAGGGACGGTCAGCCCCAGCATTTT.

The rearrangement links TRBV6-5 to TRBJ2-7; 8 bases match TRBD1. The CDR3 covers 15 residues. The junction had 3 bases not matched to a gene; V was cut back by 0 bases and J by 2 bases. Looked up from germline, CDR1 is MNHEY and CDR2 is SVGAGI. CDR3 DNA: TGTGCCAGCAGTTACTCTCCGGACAGGGCCTACGAGCAGTACTTC. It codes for CASSYSPDRAYEQYF.